The 20 T cell receptor beta chains given below trace back to one sample, sequenced in a study of PD-L1 blockade in urothelial cancer. Indicated time point: peripheral blood 6 weeks after treatment start. Libraries were prepared by immunoSEQ multiplex PCR; TCRdb keeps only in-frame clonotypes and omits some of them. This sample yields around 87,000 clones, of which around four fifths are seen a single time; under 8.5% belongs to the top ten. Sample: PBMCs, taken around atezolizumab (anti-PD-L1) treatment. All receptors derive from a man aged 65 to 85 with urothelial cancer.

The gene calls are TRBV20-1 and TRBJ2-7, with a tentative D call TRBD2 (5 bases). Trimming left V 5 bases short and J 5 bases short, with 7 bases between. Germline V lookup: CDR1 DFQATT, CDR2 SNEGSKA (reference sequence). The CDR3 loop spans 10 amino acids. CDR3 coding DNA: TGCAGTGCTGAGGGAAACGAGCAGTACTTC. Protein sequence: CSAEGNEQYF.

In nucleotides, the CDR3 is TGTGCCAGCAGCCCTGCCGGGGCCTCGGGGGTTGATGAGCAGTTCTTC. Amino acid sequence: CASSPAGASGVDEQFF. V is TRBV5-4 and J is TRBJ2-1, with D maybe TRBD2 (6 bases). V lost 4 bases and J 8 bases, leaving 22 bases between the germline ends. Germline V gene lookup returns CDR1 SGHNT and CDR2 YYREEE (reference sequence). The CDR3 contains 16 residues.

The CDR3 sequence: CASSDPGGPSEQFF. For the CDR3, the DNA is TGCGCCAGCAGCGATCCGGGGGGGCCCAGTGAGCAGTTCTTC. This rearrangement joins TRBV5-1 to TRBJ2-1; TRBD2 matches at 8 bases. The CDR3 has 14 amino acids. Germline CDR1 SGHRS, CDR2 YFSETQ. With V trimmed by 4 bases and J by 9 bases, 9 bases remained unmatched.

This chain joins TRBV5-1 and TRBJ2-3, with a tentative D call TRBD2 (6 bases). Deletions cut 3 bases from V and 0 bases from J, with 8 bases between. This CDR3 has 14 residues. Looked up from germline, CDR1 is SGHRS and CDR2 is YFSETQ. The CDR3 sequence: CASSSGGSTDTQYF. CDR3 sequence (DNA): TGCGCCAGCAGCTCCGGGGGAAGCACAGATACGCAGTATTTT.

This clone was detected a few times. This chain links TRBV30 with TRBJ2-5; D is possibly TRBD2 (5 bases). There are 13 residues in the CDR3. V was shortened by 2 bases and J by 1 base, with 8 bases between the two germline ends. Germline V gene lookup returns CDR1 GTSNPN and CDR2 SVGIG (reference sequence). Here the CDR3 DNA reads TGTGCCTGGAGTAGGCGGGCCCAAGAGACCCAGTACTTC. This translates into CAWSRRAQETQYF.

This rearrangement joins TRBV6-5 to TRBJ2-7, with 9 bases identical to TRBD1. Germline loops: CDR1 MNHEY, CDR2 SVGAGI. The CDR3 has 15 amino acids. Germline trimming cut 1 base from V and 5 bases from J; bases unmatched to any gene: 6. The CDR3 region has the DNA TGTGCCAGCAGTTACTACGAGGGACAGGGCCACGAGCAGTACTTC. Translated, it gives CASSYYEGQGHEQYF.

This sequence joins TRBV5-4 and TRBJ2-3; perhaps TRBD1 as D (6 bases). Trimming pared 3 bases from V and 2 bases from J, leaving 16 bases between. The length of the CDR3 is 16 residues. Germline CDR1 and CDR2: SGHNT and YYREEE (reference sequence). This CDR3 is CASSSPGPGATDTQYF. CDR3 nucleotides: TGTGCCAGCAGCTCGCCGGGGCCAGGGGCCACAGATACGCAGTATTTT.

V is TRBV19 and J is TRBJ2-3; D is perhaps TRBD2 (5 bases). The ends were cut back, 7 bases at V and 6 bases at J, with 8 bases in the middle. Germline CDR1 reads LNHDA; CDR2 reads SQIVND (reference sequence). CDR3 length: 11 residues. DNA for the CDR3: TGTGCCAGTACCCGAGGGGATACGCAGTATTTT. Its translation: CASTRGDTQYF.

This chain joins TRBV5-6 and TRBJ1-2, with 9 bases matching TRBD1. In germline, CDR1 is SGHDT, CDR2 YYEEEE. The junction had 15 bases not matched to a gene; V was cut back by 4 bases and J by 8 bases. The CDR3 length is 16 residues. The CDR3 loop reads CASSGTGTGSWVGYTF. The CDR3, as DNA: TGTGCCAGCAGCGGCACCGGGACAGGGAGTTGGGTAGGCTACACCTTC.

Only a few counts were recorded for this clone. CDR3 coding DNA: TGTGCCAGCAGCGCGGGACTTAGCAATCAGCCCCAGCATTTT. Translation gives CASSAGLSNQPQHF. This chain uses TRBV9 with TRBJ1-5; D possibly corresponds to TRBD1 (5 bases). The germline V and J ends were trimmed by 3 bases and 0 bases, with 7 bases remaining between them. From germline, CDR1 is SGDLS and CDR2 YYNGEE. The CDR3 extends over 14 amino acids.

The chain combines TRBV6-6 with TRBJ1-1, with TRBD1 matching over 8 bases. This CDR3 region has 14 residues. V lost 6 bases to trimming and J lost 5 bases; unmatched junction nucleotides: 8. Germline V gene lookup returns CDR1 MNHNY and CDR2 SVGAGI (reference sequence). CDR3 protein: CASRKATGVTEAFF. Here the CDR3 DNA reads TGTGCCAGCAGGAAAGCGACAGGGGTTACTGAAGCTTTCTTT.

V is TRBV27 and J is TRBJ2-1; D not resolved. The V end was cut by 5 bases, the J end by 5 bases, with 13 bases between. Germline V CDR1 and CDR2: MNHEY, SMNVEV (reference sequence). The CDR3 sequence is 14 residues long. This chain's CDR3 is CASSNPLEDNEQFF. The CDR3 nucleotides read TGTGCCAGCAGTAACCCCCTCGAGGACAATGAGCAGTTCTTC.

The genes are TRBV29-1 and TRBJ1-2, with a tentative D call TRBD1 (6 bases). This CDR3 has 11 residues. The germline gives CDR1 SQVTM, CDR2 ANQGSEA. V shed 6 bases and J shed 6 bases, with 11 bases lying between them. CDR3 sequence (DNA): TGCAGCGTCCGCCGGGACAATGGCTACACCTTC. As protein: CSVRRDNGYTF.

This chain links TRBV6-1 with TRBJ2-3; 10 bases fit TRBD2. The CDR3 length is 16 residues. V was clipped by 4 bases and J by 3 bases; unmatched bases: 7. The germline gives CDR1 MNHNS, CDR2 SASEGT. CDR3 nucleotide sequence: TGTGCCAGCAGTGTTATTAGCGGGGGGACGACAGATACGCAGTATTTT. Translating it yields CASSVISGGTTDTQYF.

V is TRBV27 and J is TRBJ1-1; 7 positions match TRBD1. V was pared by 5 bases and J by 4 bases, with 7 bases of the junction left unmatched. Germline V lookup: CDR1 MNHEY, CDR2 SMNVEV (reference sequence). The CDR3 covers 14 residues. DNA for the CDR3: TGTGCCAGCAGTATCACCACAGGGGTCACTGAAGCTTTCTTT. Translation: CASSITTGVTEAFF.

The J gene is TRBJ2-2, the V gene TRBV27, with 9 positions matching TRBD1. The CDR3 runs 16 residues. From germline, CDR1 is MNHEY and CDR2 SMNVEV (reference sequence). The V and J ends lost 4 bases and 6 bases, in that order; junction bases with no gene match: 9. The CDR3 DNA reads as TGTGCCAGCAGTTGGACGGGACAGGGTATTGCCGGGGAGCTGTTTTTT. This translates into CASSWTGQGIAGELFF.

The V gene is TRBV5-4, the J gene TRBJ2-7, with 8 positions matching TRBD2. Unmatched junction bases numbered 4, after V lost 0 bases and J lost 2 bases. This CDR3 contains 15 residues. Looked up from germline, CDR1 is SGHNT and CDR2 is YYREEE (reference sequence). As DNA, the CDR3 is TGTGCCAGCAGCTTGGAGCCAGCGGGAGCCTACGAGCAGTACTTC. This translates into CASSLEPAGAYEQYF.

This clone was seen once. The genes are TRBV5-8 and TRBJ2-7; 8 bases map to TRBD2. After removal of 4 bases from V and 0 bases from J, the junction contained 3 bases not matched to a gene. Germline values: CDR1 SGHTS, CDR2 YDEGEE. CDR3 length: 14 residues. In nucleotides, the CDR3 is TGTGCCAGCAGCAGTGGACTAGCCTCCTACGAGCAGTACTTC. Translation gives CASSSGLASYEQYF.

This clone showed up just a few times. CDR3 DNA: TGTGCCAGCAGCTTGGGTACAGGGGCTGGGACAGATACGCAGTATTTT. Its translation is CASSLGTGAGTDTQYF. The chain uses TRBV7-2 and TRBJ2-3; TRBD1 matches at 7 bases. The V gene's germline CDR1 is SGHTA and CDR2 FQGNSA. Trimming removed 3 bases from V and 3 bases from J; junction bases left unmatched: 9. The CDR3 is 16 amino acids. Looking up the rest from reference TRBV7-2 and TRBJ2-3 gives the full variable domain: GAGVSQSPSNKVTEKGKDVELRCDPISGHTALYWYRQSLGQGLEFLIYFQGNSAPDKSGLPSDRFSAERTGGSVSTLTIQRTQQEDSAVYLCASSLGTGAGTDTQYFGPGTRLTVL.

V usage is TRBV15 and J usage is TRBJ1-4; D gene ambiguous. The CDR3 loop spans 15 amino acids. Germline V gene lookup returns CDR1 LNHNV and CDR2 YYDKDF (reference sequence). The V end was cut by 0 bases, the J end by 4 bases, with 9 bases between. The CDR3 bases are TGTGCCACCAGCAGAGATAAGACACATAATGAAAAACTGTTTTTT. It yields the protein CATSRDKTHNEKLFF.